The 21 T cell receptor beta chains reported below all come from one sample, sequenced in a study of naive and memory T cell subsets (dated by TCRdb to about 2017). Using 3' ligation of a UMI-containing oligonucleotide to TCR cDNA, the study laid out a robust and sensitive protocol to amplify, sequence and analyze TCRs. The receptor library was made with 5' RACE. The reads were generated on an Illumina MiSeq. The ligated cDNA was amplified in four rounds of PCR with nested alpha and beta constant region primers together with the SP2 primer. The public sequencing data were trimmed at Q25 with fastp and processed into clonotypes with MiXCR by TCRdb, which kept only in-frame beta chains. Rows with a matching CDR3 protein are joined into one entry that keeps the most common DNA and genes. This sample lists 45,000 to 55,000 distinct CDR3 sequences; roughly 4.7% were detected once. Jointly, the top ten make up approximately 0.84% of the sample.

The receptors were sampled from a female donor in good health.

This clonotype was recorded at least ten times. CDR3 DNA sequence: TGTGCCAGCAGTTTACGTGGGACAGCGCATCAGCCCCAGCATTTT. Its protein is CASSLRGTAHQPQHF. The gene calls are TRBV27 and TRBJ1-5; TRBD1 agrees at 7 bases. Germline V gives CDR1 MNHEY, CDR2 SMNVEV (reference sequence). V lost 2 bases, J lost 5 bases, and 6 bases stayed unmatched. This CDR3 is built from 15 residues.

This clonotype was observed many times. The CDR3 loop is CASGKTTNQPQHF. The CDR3 DNA sequence: TGTGCCAGCGGGAAAACGACGAATCAGCCCCAGCATTTT. V gene TRBV6-5 combines with J gene TRBJ1-5; D remains unclear. The V gene lost 8 bases and the J gene lost 4 bases, with 12 bases spanning the gap. There are 13 residues in the CDR3. Germline V gene data show CDR1 as MNHEY and CDR2 as SVGAGI.

This clonotype appeared many times. The rearrangement joins TRBV6-2 or TRBV6-3 to TRBJ1-1; D gene ambiguous. Per the germline V gene, CDR1 is MNHEY and CDR2 is SVGEGT. The CDR3 contains 14 residues. Trimming took 0 bases from V and 2 from J, leaving 7 bases between them. Written as DNA, the CDR3 is TGTGCCAGCAGTTACTCGGGGATTAACACTGAAGCTTTCTTT. It specifies CASSYSGINTEAFF.

The chain is built from TRBV28 and TRBJ1-6, with TRBD1 matching over 8 bases. Per germline, CDR1 MDHEN and CDR2 SYDVKM. This CDR3 has 15 residues. The junction had 8 bases not matched to a gene; V was cut back by 5 bases and J by 8 bases. The CDR3 protein is CASSPGTGWHSPLHF. CDR3 DNA sequence: TGTGCCAGCAGTCCCGGGACAGGTTGGCATTCACCCCTCCACTTT.

This clonotype has ten or more counts. The chain combines TRBV28 with TRBJ1-3; 7 bases agree with TRBD1. V shed 5 bases and J 4 bases; nucleotides not matched to a gene: 5. The CDR3 sequence is 14 residues long. Per germline, CDR1 MDHEN and CDR2 SYDVKM. For the CDR3, the DNA is TGTGCCAGCAGTGCCGGGACAGCGGGAAACACCATATATTTT. This codes for CASSAGTAGNTIYF.

This clonotype was picked up many times. The CDR3 DNA reads TGTGCCAGCAGTCCCTTGGGACAGAAGAACACTGAAGCTTTCTTT. Translated: CASSPLGQKNTEAFF. V gene TRBV6-2 or TRBV6-3 combines with J gene TRBJ1-1; TRBD1 matches at 7 bases. The CDR3 sequence is 15 residues long. In germline, CDR1 is MNHEY, CDR2 SVGEGT. Losses at the gene ends were 5 bases for V and 1 base for J; bases not matched to a gene: 7.

This clonotype was found many times. The gene calls are TRBV6-6 and TRBJ2-3; D not certain. Between the trimmed V and J ends, which lost 0 bases and 3 bases, there was a span of 7 bases. CDR1 MNHNY and CDR2 SVGAGI come from the germline V gene (reference sequence). The CDR3 covers 14 residues. CDR3 DNA: TGTGCCAGCAGTTACTCGTTGGTGACAGATACGCAGTATTTT. This gives the protein CASSYSLVTDTQYF.

The chain recombines TRBV4-3 with TRBJ2-5, with 10 bases identical to TRBD2. V gave up 0 bases and J gave up 7 bases; unmatched junction bases: 14. The length of the CDR3 is 18 residues. Germline V CDR1 and CDR2: LGHNA, YSLEER. The DNA for the CDR3 is TGCGCCAGCAGCCAAGAAATGAGCGGGAGGGCCCATTTTGCGACCCAGTACTTC. It codes for CASSQEMSGRAHFATQYF.

This clonotype was seen ten or more times. The chain recombines TRBV6-6 with TRBJ2-2, with D perhaps TRBD1 or TRBD2 (5 bases each). From germline, CDR1 is MNHNY and CDR2 SVGAGI (reference sequence). V was trimmed by 10 bases and J by 0 bases, leaving 18 bases between them. CDR3 size: 16 residues. The CDR3 coding sequence is TGTGCCATCCGCCCCGCCGGGACCCCGAACACCGGGGAGCTGTTTTTT. Its protein product is CAIRPAGTPNTGELFF.

This clonotype has a count of ten or more. V is TRBV20-1 and J is TRBJ2-5; TRBD1 agrees at 8 bases. V lost 4 bases and J lost 6; bases outside the gene matches: 4. The germline V gene has CDR1 DFQATT and CDR2 SNEGSKA (reference sequence). CDR3 length: 12 amino acids. CDR3 nucleotides: TGCAGTGCTAACCGGGACAGGAAGACCCAGTACTTC. This gives the protein CSANRDRKTQYF.

The V and J genes are TRBV19 and TRBJ1-1; D is perhaps TRBD1 (6 bases). CDR1 and CDR2 from the germline V gene are LNHDA and SQIVND (reference sequence). Trimming took 1 base from V and 11 from J, leaving 11 bases between them. The CDR3 extends over 12 amino acids. CDR3 protein: CASSIVQGPAFF. The DNA for the CDR3 is TGTGCCAGTAGTATAGTACAGGGACCGGCTTTCTTT. The variable domain in full, completed from reference TRBV19 and TRBJ1-1, reads DGGITQSPKYLFRKEGQNVTLSCEQNLNHDAMYWYRQDPGQGLRLIYYSQIVNDFQKGDIAEGYSVSREKKESFPLTVTSAQKNPTAFYLCASSIVQGPAFFGQGTRLTVV.

Ten or more counts support this clonotype. The gene calls are TRBV5-1 and TRBJ1-1; D is possibly TRBD1 (5 bases). This CDR3 has 13 residues. Per germline, CDR1 SGHRS and CDR2 YFSETQ. With 3 bases removed from V and 6 bases from J, the gap between germline ends came to 12 bases. This CDR3 is CASSWGGGSEAFF. In DNA form, the CDR3 reads TGCGCCAGCAGCTGGGGGGGAGGTTCTGAAGCTTTCTTT.

Ten or more counts support this clonotype. In DNA form, the CDR3 reads TGTGCCAGCAGTCCTCATCGGGACAGCCATGGCTACACCTTC. This translates into CASSPHRDSHGYTF. The chain links TRBV28 to TRBJ1-2; the match to TRBD1 covers 7 bases. The V gene end was trimmed by 5 bases and the J gene end by 6 bases; junction bases not matched to a gene: 9. Germline CDR1 reads MDHEN; CDR2 reads SYDVKM. This CDR3 is 14 amino acids long.

This clonotype was observed many times. The rearrangement links TRBV29-1 to TRBJ2-1, with 13 bases aligning to TRBD2. Germline trimming cut 6 bases from V and 6 bases from J; bases unmatched to any gene: 8. Per the germline V gene, CDR1 is SQVTM and CDR2 is ANQGSEA. The CDR3 has 15 amino acids. This CDR3 is CSVGKGTSGANEQFF. CDR3 sequence (DNA): TGCAGCGTAGGAAAAGGGACTAGCGGGGCCAATGAGCAGTTCTTC.

This clonotype was counted many times. Since the CDR3 does not end with the conserved phenylalanine or tryptophan, this likely comes from a read error. It is unclear where the CDR3 begins or ends on the DNA, so no DNA is shown, and the CDR3 is as TCRdb lists it. This chain connects TRBV28 to TRBJ2-7; the table calls TRBD1, which could not be checked here. Germline lookup yields CDR1 MDHEN and CDR2 SYDVKM. The CDR3 is 13 amino acids in total, end residues counted. The CDR3 sequence: CASSLIVGGVGFI.

This clonotype came up a few times. The chain carries TRBV28 and TRBJ1-2, with 9 bases matching TRBD1. Losses at the gene ends were 6 bases for V and 2 bases for J; bases not matched to a gene: 7. Germline loops: CDR1 MDHEN, CDR2 SYDVKM. The CDR3 contains 15 residues. The CDR3 loop reads CASRLAGTGNYGYTF. CDR3 bases: TGTGCCAGCAGGCTCGCCGGGACAGGGAACTATGGCTACACCTTC.

On this clonotype: Since a much larger clone is just one base distant, this may be a read error. This rearrangement joins TRBV29-1 to TRBJ1-4; maybe TRBD1 (6 bases). The germline gives CDR1 SQVTM, CDR2 ANQGSEA. CDR3 size: 14 residues. In nucleotides, the CDR3 is TGCAGCGTGGTGAGTTCGGGACATGATGAAACACTGTTTTTT. It yields the protein CSVVSSGHDETLFF.

This clonotype was observed many times. This sequence joins TRBV28 and TRBJ1-2; D uncertain. CDR1 and CDR2 (germline): MDHEN, SYDVKM. The CDR3 runs 14 residues. V lost 3 bases and J lost 2, with 10 bases in between. CDR3 nucleotide sequence: TGTGCCAGCAGTTTCAGCTTACCCAACTATGGCTACACCTTC. It translates to CASSFSLPNYGYTF.

This clonotype was found many times. CDR3 sequence: CASSNRDTQYF. Here the CDR3 DNA reads TGTGCCAGCAGCAATAGAGATACGCAGTATTTT. This sequence joins TRBV21-1 and TRBJ2-3. TRBV21-1 represents a pseudogene. The CDR3 runs 11 residues.

This clonotype was seen repeatedly, ten times or more. This rearrangement joins TRBV20-1 to TRBJ1-5; D unclear. This CDR3 spans 12 amino acids. Germline CDR1 and CDR2: DFQATT and SNEGSKA (reference sequence). V lost 0 bases and J 6 bases, leaving 6 bases between the germline ends. The CDR3, as DNA: TGCAGTGCTAGAGATGGGAGTCAGCCCCAGCATTTT. Its protein is CSARDGSQPQHF.

At least ten counts were recorded for this clonotype. The rearrangement uses TRBV6-4 and TRBJ2-7, with 8 positions matching TRBD1. CDR1 and CDR2 (germline): MRHNA, SNTAGT. The J segment lost 6 bases and the V segment lost 2 bases, leaving 9 bases of the junction unmatched. The CDR3 runs 15 residues. The DNA for the CDR3 is TGTGCCAGCAGTGACCCGACAGGGGTGCGATCCGAGCAGTACTTC. This gives the protein CASSDPTGVRSEQYF.